The 9 T cell receptor beta chains given below trace back to one sample, sequenced in a study of blood T cell repertoires in COVID-19. Repertoires were generated with immunoSEQ multiplex PCR, while TCRdb's copy carries only in-frame clones and drops some. The profile shows some 150,000 clones, just over 85% of them singletons. Material: peripheral blood. The source is a woman aged 60 to 75 with acute or convalescent COVID-19.

The chain recombines TRBV27 with TRBJ1-5; no clear D. Germline CDR1 is MNHEY and CDR2 is SMNVEV (reference sequence). V was clipped by 6 bases and J by 5 bases, with 11 bases between them. The CDR3 totals 13 residues. CDR3 in amino acids: CASSLASYQPQHF. The CDR3 DNA follows: TGTGCCAGCAGCCTAGCTTCTTATCAGCCCCAGCATTTT.

V and J are TRBV29-1 and TRBJ1-2; 9 bases line up with TRBD1. J was trimmed by 4 bases and V by 6 bases; bases with no gene match: 6. Germline V CDR1 and CDR2: SQVTM, ANQGSEA. This CDR3 comprises 13 residues. CDR3 protein: CSVRGQGLYGYTF. DNA for the CDR3: TGCAGCGTCCGCGGACAGGGGCTCTATGGCTACACCTTC.

The J gene is TRBJ2-1, the V gene TRBV7-6; 14 bases match TRBD2. J lost 7 bases, V lost 2 bases, and 7 bases had no gene match. The CDR3 totals 17 residues. Germline CDR1 SGHVS, CDR2 FNYEAQ. The CDR3 DNA reads TGTGCCAGCAGCTTACCCTGGACTAGCGGGGGGTATAATGAGCAGTTCTTC. It specifies CASSLPWTSGGYNEQFF. Full variable domain (remainder filled in from reference TRBV7-6 and TRBJ2-1): GAGVSQSPRYKVTKRGQDVALRCDPISGHVSLYWYRQALGQGPEFLTYFNYEAQQDKSGLPNDRFSAERPEGSISTLTIQRTEQRDSAMYRCASSLPWTSGGYNEQFFGPGTRLTVL.

The table lists this clone with a count of one. This chain joins TRBV5-1 and TRBJ1-1; weak D call: TRBD1 (5 bases). CDR3 length: 16 amino acids. Looked up from germline, CDR1 is SGHRS and CDR2 is YFSETQ. The ends were cut back, 4 bases at V and 5 bases at J, with 21 bases in the middle. The CDR3, as DNA: TGCGCCAGCAGCCCCGGAATAGGATCGGAGGGGACTGAAGCTTTCTTT. Amino acids: CASSPGIGSEGTEAFF.

This sequence joins TRBV6-5 and TRBJ1-2; D is ambiguous. The length of the CDR3 is 14 residues. Germline V gene sequence: CDR1 MNHEY, CDR2 SVGAGI. V gave up 0 bases and J gave up 7 bases, with 12 bases separating them. The CDR3, as DNA: TGTGCCAGCAGTTACTCGTTCGGGTCGCGTGGCTACACCTTC. Translation: CASSYSFGSRGYTF.

This clone was detected only a few times. This CDR3 is also generated by other DNA sequences in the sample. The CDR3 sequence: CAIRDSSGNTIYF. The CDR3, as DNA: TGTGCCATCCGGGACAGCTCTGGAAACACCATATATTTT. This rearrangement joins TRBV10-3 to TRBJ1-3; 7 nucleotides match TRBD1. V lost 8 bases to trimming and J lost 0 bases; unmatched junction nucleotides: 1. The CDR3 consists of 13 residues. Germline values: CDR1 ENHRY, CDR2 SYGVKD.

Remarks on this clone: In the same sample, other DNA sequences code for this CDR3. V usage is TRBV6-2 or TRBV6-3 and J usage is TRBJ1-2; 8 nucleotides line up with TRBD1. The V gene end was trimmed by 5 bases and the J gene end by 7 bases; junction bases not matched to a gene: 9. CDR1 is MNHEY, CDR2 SVGEGT, per germline. The CDR3 totals 14 residues. The CDR3 region has the DNA TGTGCCAGCAGTCTCGACAGGGGCGGTAGTGGCTACACCTTC. The encoded protein is CASSLDRGGSGYTF.

The rearrangement joins TRBV6-5 to TRBJ1-6; TRBD1 might be the D (6 bases). The V gene lost 6 bases and the J gene lost 14 bases, with 20 bases spanning the gap. Germline CDR1 MNHEY, CDR2 SVGAGI. There are 14 residues in the CDR3. The CDR3 bases are TGTGCCAGCAGATCGCGACAGGAGAGAGTTTCCCTCCACTTT. It encodes CASRSRQERVSLHF.

Note on this clone: Other DNA sequences of this sample code for an identical CDR3. The V call is TRBV30, the J call TRBJ1-4; 7 nucleotides line up with TRBD1. V was clipped by 0 bases and J by 5 bases; unmatched bases: 3. The CDR3 totals 14 residues. Germline values: CDR1 GTSNPN, CDR2 SVGIG (reference sequence). The CDR3 spells CAWSVPGGNEKLFF. CDR3 coding DNA: TGTGCCTGGAGTGTGCCAGGGGGAAATGAAAAACTGTTTTTT.